The sequence of this T cell receptor beta chain was determined in a study of cytomegalovirus exposure and HLA in healthy donors. Study at large: Inside one of the first data releases sat about 85 million unique TCRs taken from HLA-typed donors. Findings and caveats of the study: TCR beta V segments were, for the most part, productive about 87% or about 30% of the time in an earlier analysis.

A word on this clone: What it binds is not known.

Primers included in the PCR were 60 Vbeta and 13 Jbeta primers. Measured with immunoSEQ multiplex PCR; TCRdb has only the in-frame clones, and not every one. The data hold over 150,000 clones, with roughly three quarters observed a single time. The CDR3 runs 16 residues. Germline CDR1 is MNHEY and CDR2 is SMNVEV (reference sequence). V was cut by 6 bases and J by 3 bases, with 18 bases left in between. Unrecorded immune exposures were likely, despite nominal health at sampling. The rearrangement joins TRBV27 to TRBJ2-1, with D maybe TRBD1 (7 bases). Sequencing was carried out using PBMCs. The TCR comes from a man in his 60s in good health and CMV-seronegative. This chain's CDR3 is CASRGGQTDLYNEQFF. CDR3 nucleotides: TGTGCCAGCAGGGGGGGACAGACGGACCTCTACAATGAGCAGTTCTTC.